This section outlines one TCR beta chain sequence together with its context. The antigen is undetermined. The length of the CDR3 is 15 residues. V was clipped by 3 bases and J by 2 bases; unmatched bases: 3. Germline-derived CDR1 and CDR2 are SGHDT and YYEEEE. Original processing notes: Filtering differed because ImmunoSEQ produced junction-only sequences that carried no quality scores. Sequencing used immunoSEQ multiplex PCR; TCRdb keeps in-frame clones, though not all of them. The V and J calls and clone size come from that table; D and trimming were worked out from the DNA. The sample has about 2.4 million clones, more than 90% seen once. The study enrolled healthy HIV-negative adults without recent acute infections or vaccinations as donors. CD45RA-negative memory and CD45RA+ naive subsets were split from the CD4+ cells. This specimen belongs to a study of shared clonotypes between healthy human individuals. Study outcomes and limitations: Enrolling few donors narrowed the genetic and exposure-history diversity that was represented.

The sequenced material came from naive CD4+ T cells sorted from blood. Subset noted: CD45RA+ positively selected. The chain combines TRBV5-6 with TRBJ1-3; 9 nucleotides agree with TRBD1. This clonotype originated in a man between 18 and 35 years old in good health. In nucleotides, the CDR3 is TGTGCCAGCAGCTACCGGGACAGGGCTGGAAACACCATATATTTT. Its translation: CASSYRDRAGNTIYF.